This section outlines one TCR beta chain sequence together with its context. Generated by immunoSEQ multiplex PCR, the TCRdb table keeps only in-frame clones and is missing some. The data show around 57,000 clones, approximately 80% seen once. This sample stems from a study of blood T cell repertoires in COVID-19. The CDR3 is 12 amino acids. Trimming removed 4 bases from V and 8 bases from J, with 12 bases in between. Germline loops: CDR1 SGDLS, CDR2 YYNGEE. The sequenced material came from peripheral blood. V is TRBV9 and J is TRBJ1-2; D ambiguous. The TCR was taken from a woman between 65 and 79 years old with acute or convalescent COVID-19. CDR3 residues: CASSPRGGGYTF. CDR3 DNA sequence: TGTGCCAGCAGCCCCCGGGGAGGGGGCTACACCTTC.